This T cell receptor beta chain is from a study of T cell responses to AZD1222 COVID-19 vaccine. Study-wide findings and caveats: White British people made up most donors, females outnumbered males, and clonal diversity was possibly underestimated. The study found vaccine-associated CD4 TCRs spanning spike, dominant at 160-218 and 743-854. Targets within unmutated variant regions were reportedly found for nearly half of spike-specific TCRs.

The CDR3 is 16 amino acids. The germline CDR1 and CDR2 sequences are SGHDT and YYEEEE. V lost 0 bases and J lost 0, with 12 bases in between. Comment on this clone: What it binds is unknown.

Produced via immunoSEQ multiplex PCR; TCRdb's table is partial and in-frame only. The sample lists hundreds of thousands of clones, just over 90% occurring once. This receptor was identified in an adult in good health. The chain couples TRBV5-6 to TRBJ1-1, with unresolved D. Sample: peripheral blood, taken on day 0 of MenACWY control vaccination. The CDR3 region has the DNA TGTGCCAGCAGCTTGGATCTGGGGAGGGTGAACACTGAAGCTTTCTTT. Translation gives CASSLDLGRVNTEAFF.